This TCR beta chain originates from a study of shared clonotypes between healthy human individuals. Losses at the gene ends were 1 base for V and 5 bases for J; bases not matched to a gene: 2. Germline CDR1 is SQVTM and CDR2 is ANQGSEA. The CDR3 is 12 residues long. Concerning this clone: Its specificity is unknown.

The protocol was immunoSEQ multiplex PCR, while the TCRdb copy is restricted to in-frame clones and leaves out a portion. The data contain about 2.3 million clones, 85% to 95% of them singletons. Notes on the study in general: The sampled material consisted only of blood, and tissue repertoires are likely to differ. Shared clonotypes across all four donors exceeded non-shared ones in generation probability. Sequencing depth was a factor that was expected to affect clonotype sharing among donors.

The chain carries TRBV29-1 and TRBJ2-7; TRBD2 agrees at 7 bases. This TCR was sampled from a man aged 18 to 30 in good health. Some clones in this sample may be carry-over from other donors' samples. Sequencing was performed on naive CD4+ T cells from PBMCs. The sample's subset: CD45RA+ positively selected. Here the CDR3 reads CSVEGGGDEQYF. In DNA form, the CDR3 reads TGCAGCGTTGAAGGGGGAGGGGACGAGCAGTACTTC.